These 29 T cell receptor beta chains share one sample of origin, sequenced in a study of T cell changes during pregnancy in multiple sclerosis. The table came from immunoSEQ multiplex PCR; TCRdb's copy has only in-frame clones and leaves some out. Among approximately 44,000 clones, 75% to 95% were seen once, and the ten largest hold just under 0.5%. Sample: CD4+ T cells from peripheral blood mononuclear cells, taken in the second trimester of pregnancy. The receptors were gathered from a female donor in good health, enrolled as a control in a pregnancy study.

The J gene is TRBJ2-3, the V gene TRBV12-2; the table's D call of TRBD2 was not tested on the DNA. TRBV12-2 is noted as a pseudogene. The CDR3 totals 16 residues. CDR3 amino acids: CASRLEIAGDTDTQYF. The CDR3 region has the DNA TGTGCAAGTCGCTTAGAGATAGCGGGGGACACAGATACGCAGTATTTT.

CDR3 sequence reads: CASSRASGADTQYF. The CDR3 DNA reads as TGTGCCAGCAGTAGGGCTAGCGGCGCAGATACGCAGTATTTT. The rearrangement uses TRBV6-4 and TRBJ2-3, with TRBD2 identical over 7 bases. The CDR3 runs to 14 residues. Trimming at V came to 5 bases and at J to 4 bases, leaving 6 bases not matched to a gene. Germline CDR1 and CDR2: MRHNA and SNTAGT.

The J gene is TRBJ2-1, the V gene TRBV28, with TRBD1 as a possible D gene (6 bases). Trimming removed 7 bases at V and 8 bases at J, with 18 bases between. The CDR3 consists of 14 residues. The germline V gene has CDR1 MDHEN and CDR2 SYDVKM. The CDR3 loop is CASTPGGSRHEQFF. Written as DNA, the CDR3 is TGTGCCAGCACCCCTGGGGGCTCACGGCATGAGCAGTTCTTC. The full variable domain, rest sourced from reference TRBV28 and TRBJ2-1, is DVKVTQSSRYLVKRTGEKVFLECVQDMDHENMFWYRQDPGLGLRLIYFSYDVKMKEKGDIPEGYSVSREKKERFSLILESASTNQTSMYLCASTPGGSRHEQFFGPGTRLTVL.

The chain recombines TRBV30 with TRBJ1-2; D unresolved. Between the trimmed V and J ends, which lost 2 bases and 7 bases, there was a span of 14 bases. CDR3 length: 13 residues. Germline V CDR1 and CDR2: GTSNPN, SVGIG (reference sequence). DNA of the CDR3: TGTGCCTGGAGTCTGGGAGGGCTGAGTGGCTACACCTTC. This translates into CAWSLGGLSGYTF.

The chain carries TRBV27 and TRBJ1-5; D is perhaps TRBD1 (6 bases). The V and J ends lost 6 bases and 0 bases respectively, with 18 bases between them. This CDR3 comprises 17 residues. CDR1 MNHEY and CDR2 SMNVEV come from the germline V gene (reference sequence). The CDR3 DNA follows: TGTGCCAGCAGCCGATTAACCGGGACACATAGCAATCAGCCCCAGCATTTT. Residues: CASSRLTGTHSNQPQHF.

The chain's CDR3 is CASSLGSDTTEQYF. As DNA, the CDR3 is TGCGCCAGCAGCTTGGGCTCGGACACCACCGAGCAGTACTTC. The gene calls are TRBV5-1 and TRBJ2-7; tentative D call: TRBD1 (5 bases). The length of the CDR3 is 14 residues. Trimming cost V 0 bases and J 6 bases, with 13 bases left between them. CDR1 is SGHRS and CDR2 is YFSETQ in the germline V gene. Filled out from reference TRBV5-1 and TRBJ2-7, the complete variable domain reads KAGVTQTPRYLIKTRGQQVTLSCSPISGHRSVSWYQQTPGQGLQFLFEYFSETQRNKGNFPGRFSGRQFSNSRSEMNVSTLELGDSALYLCASSLGSDTTEQYFGPGTRLTVT.

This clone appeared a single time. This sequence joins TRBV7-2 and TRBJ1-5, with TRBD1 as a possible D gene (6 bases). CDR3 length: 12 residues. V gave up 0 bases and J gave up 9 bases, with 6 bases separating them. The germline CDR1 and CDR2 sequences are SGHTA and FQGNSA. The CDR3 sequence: CASSLATGPQHF. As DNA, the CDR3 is TGTGCCAGCAGCTTAGCGACAGGGCCCCAGCATTTT.

The CDR3 DNA follows: TGTGCCAGCACCGCGACAGGCAGAAACACTGAAGCTTTCTTT. Amino acid sequence: CASTATGRNTEAFF. V usage is TRBV5-6 and J usage is TRBJ1-1, with TRBD1 as a possible D gene (6 bases). CDR3 length equals 14 residues. CDR1 and CDR2 from the germline V gene are SGHDT and YYEEEE. V lost 6 bases and J 2 bases, leaving 14 bases between the germline ends. The variable domain in full, with the rest retrieved from reference TRBV5-6 and TRBJ1-1, is DAGVTQSPTHLIKTRGQQVTLRCSPKSGHDTVSWYQQALGQGPQFIFQYYEEEERQRGNFPDRFSGHQFPNYSSELNVNALLLGDSALYLCASTATGRNTEAFFGQGTRLTVV.

The DNA for the CDR3 is TGTGCCAGCTCCCCTAGCGGGGCCAACACCGGGGAGCTGTTTTTT. This encodes CASSPSGANTGELFF. The chain combines TRBV18 with TRBJ2-2; 9 nucleotides align to TRBD2. CDR1 KGHSH and CDR2 LQKENI come from the germline V gene. V lost 6 bases, J lost 2 bases, and 4 bases stayed unmatched. This CDR3 contains 15 residues. The full variable domain, in which reference TRBV18 and TRBJ2-2 provide the parts outside the CDR3, is NAGVMQNPRHLVRRRGQEARLRCSPMKGHSHVYWYRQLPEEGLKFMVYLQKENIIDESGMPKERFSAEFPKEGPSILRIQQVVRGDSAAYFCASSPSGANTGELFFGEGSRLTVL.

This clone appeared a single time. CDR3 DNA sequence: TGCAGCGTGGGTCCGGGGAGCTACGAGCAGTACTTC. Protein product: CSVGPGSYEQYF. This chain links TRBV29-1 with TRBJ2-7, with D possibly TRBD2 on 5 matching bases. V shed 6 bases and J shed 3 bases, with 12 bases lying between them. Germline CDR1 SQVTM, CDR2 ANQGSEA. This CDR3 region has 12 residues.

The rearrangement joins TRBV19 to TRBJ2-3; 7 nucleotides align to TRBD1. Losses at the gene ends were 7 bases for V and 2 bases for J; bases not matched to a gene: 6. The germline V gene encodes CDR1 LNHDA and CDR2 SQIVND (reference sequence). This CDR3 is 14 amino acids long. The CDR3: CASTLDRDTDTQYF. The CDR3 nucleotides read TGTGCCAGTACCCTCGACAGGGACACAGATACGCAGTATTTT.

The CDR3 DNA reads as TGTGCCAGCAGTTATTATCTAGCGGAAGAGACCCAGTACTTC. Its translation: CASSYYLAEETQYF. The chain carries TRBV6-5 and TRBJ2-5; 7 bases fit TRBD2. CDR1 is MNHEY and CDR2 is SVGAGI in the germline V gene. The CDR3 length is 14 residues. The ends lost 3 bases at V and 3 bases at J; junction bases unmatched: 4.

CDR3 in amino acids: CAISDSGTGSYEQYF. Written as DNA, the CDR3 is TGTGCCATCAGTGATTCCGGGACAGGCTCCTACGAGCAGTACTTC. The V call is TRBV10-3, the J call TRBJ2-7; 8 bases line up with TRBD1. The CDR3 covers 15 residues. With V trimmed by 3 bases and J by 0 bases, 4 bases remained unmatched. CDR1 is ENHRY and CDR2 is SYGVKD in the germline V gene.

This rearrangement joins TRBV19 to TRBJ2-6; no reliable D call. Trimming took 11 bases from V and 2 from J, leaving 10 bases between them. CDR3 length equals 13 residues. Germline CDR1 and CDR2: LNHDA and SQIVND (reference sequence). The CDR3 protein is CASLRTGANVLTF. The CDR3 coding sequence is TGTGCCTCCCTACGTACTGGGGCCAACGTCCTGACTTTC.

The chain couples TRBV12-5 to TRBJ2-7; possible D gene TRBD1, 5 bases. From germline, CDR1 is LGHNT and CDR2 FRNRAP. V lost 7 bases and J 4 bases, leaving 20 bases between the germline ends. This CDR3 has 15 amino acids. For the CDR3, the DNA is TGTGCTAGTGCCAACCCCCCGACAGCAGCTTACGAGCAGTACTTC. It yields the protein CASANPPTAAYEQYF. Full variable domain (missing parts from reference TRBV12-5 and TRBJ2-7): DARVTQTPRHKVTEMGQEVTMRCQPILGHNTVFWYRQTMMQGLELLAYFRNRAPLDDSGMPKDRFSAEMPDATLATLKIQPSEPRDSAVYFCASANPPTAAYEQYFGPGTRLTVT.

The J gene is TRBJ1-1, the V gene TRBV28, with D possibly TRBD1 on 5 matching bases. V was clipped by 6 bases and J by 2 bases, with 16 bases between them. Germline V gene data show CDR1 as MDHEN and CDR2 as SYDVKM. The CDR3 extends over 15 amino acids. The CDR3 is CASRRSIGGNTEAFF. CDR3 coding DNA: TGTGCCAGCAGGAGAAGCATCGGGGGAAACACTGAAGCTTTCTTT.

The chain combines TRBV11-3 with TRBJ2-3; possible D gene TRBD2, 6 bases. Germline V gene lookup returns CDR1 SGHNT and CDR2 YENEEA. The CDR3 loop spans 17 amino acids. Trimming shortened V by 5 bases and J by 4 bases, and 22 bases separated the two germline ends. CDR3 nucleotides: TGTGCCAGCAGCACCCCTGGACTACGCCCCAGGGCAGATACGCAGTATTTT. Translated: CASSTPGLRPRADTQYF.

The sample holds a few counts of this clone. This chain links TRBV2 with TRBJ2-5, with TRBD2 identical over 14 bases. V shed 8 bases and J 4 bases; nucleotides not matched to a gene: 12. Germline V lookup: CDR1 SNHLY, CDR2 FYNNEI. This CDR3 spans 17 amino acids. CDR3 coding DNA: TGTGCCAGCGCTAACCCGGGACTAGCGGGAGCAGGAGAGACCCAGTACTTC. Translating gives CASANPGLAGAGETQYF.

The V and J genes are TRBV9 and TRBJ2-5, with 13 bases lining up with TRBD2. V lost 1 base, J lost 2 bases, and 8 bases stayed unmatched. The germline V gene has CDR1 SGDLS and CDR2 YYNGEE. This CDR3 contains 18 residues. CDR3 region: CASSVPRGTSGTQETQYF. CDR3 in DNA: TGTGCCAGCAGCGTACCACGTGGGACTAGCGGGACTCAAGAGACCCAGTACTTC. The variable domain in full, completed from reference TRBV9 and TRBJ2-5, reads DSGVTQTPKHLITATGQRVTLRCSPRSGDLSVYWYQQSLDQGLQFLIQYYNGEERAKGNILERFSAQQFPDLHSELNLSSLELGDSALYFCASSVPRGTSGTQETQYFGPGTRLLVL.

The CDR3 nucleotides are TGTGCCAGCAGCCCCTGGACTAGCGGTTACAATGAGCAGTTCTTC. Its translation: CASSPWTSGYNEQFF. The chain recombines TRBV9 with TRBJ2-1; 10 nucleotides agree with TRBD2. The length of the CDR3 is 15 residues. Germline trimming cut 4 bases from V and 4 bases from J; bases unmatched to any gene: 5. Germline V lookup: CDR1 SGDLS, CDR2 YYNGEE. The variable domain in full, with the rest retrieved from reference TRBV9 and TRBJ2-1, is DSGVTQTPKHLITATGQRVTLRCSPRSGDLSVYWYQQSLDQGLQFLIQYYNGEERAKGNILERFSAQQFPDLHSELNLSSLELGDSALYFCASSPWTSGYNEQFFGPGTRLTVL.

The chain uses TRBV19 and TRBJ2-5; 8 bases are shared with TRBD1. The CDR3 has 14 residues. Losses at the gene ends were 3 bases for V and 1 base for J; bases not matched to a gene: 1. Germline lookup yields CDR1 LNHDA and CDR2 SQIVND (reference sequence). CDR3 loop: CASSIQGAQETQYF. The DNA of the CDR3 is TGTGCCAGTAGTATTCAGGGGGCCCAAGAGACCCAGTACTTC.

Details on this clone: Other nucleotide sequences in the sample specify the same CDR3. In DNA form, the CDR3 reads TGTGCCAGCAGCTCTCAGGGTAACACTGAAGCTTTCTTT. Translated: CASSSQGNTEAFF. The V gene is TRBV7-3, the J gene TRBJ1-1, with D maybe TRBD1 (5 bases). CDR1 is SGHTA, CDR2 FQGTGA, per germline. V was cut by 4 bases and J by 2 bases, with 8 bases left in between. The CDR3 has 13 amino acids. The full variable domain, completed using reference TRBV7-3 and TRBJ1-1, is GAGVSQTPSNKVTEKGKYVELRCDPISGHTALYWYRQSLGQGPEFLIYFQGTGAADDSGLPNDRFFAVRPEGSVSTLKIQRTERGDSAVYLCASSSQGNTEAFFGQGTRLTVV.

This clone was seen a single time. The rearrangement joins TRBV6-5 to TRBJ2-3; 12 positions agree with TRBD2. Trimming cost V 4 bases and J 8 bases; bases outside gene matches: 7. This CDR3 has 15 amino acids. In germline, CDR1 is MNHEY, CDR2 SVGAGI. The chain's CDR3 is CASSSSGGAGGTQYF. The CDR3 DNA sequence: TGTGCCAGCAGTTCTAGCGGGGGGGCCGGAGGTACGCAGTATTTT.

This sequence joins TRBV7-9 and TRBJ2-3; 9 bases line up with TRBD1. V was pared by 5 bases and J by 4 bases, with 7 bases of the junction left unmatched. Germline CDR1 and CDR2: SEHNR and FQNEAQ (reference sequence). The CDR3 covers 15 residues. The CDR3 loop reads CASSLQGARADTQYF. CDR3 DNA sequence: TGTGCCAGCAGCCTACAGGGGGCGCGGGCAGATACGCAGTATTTT.

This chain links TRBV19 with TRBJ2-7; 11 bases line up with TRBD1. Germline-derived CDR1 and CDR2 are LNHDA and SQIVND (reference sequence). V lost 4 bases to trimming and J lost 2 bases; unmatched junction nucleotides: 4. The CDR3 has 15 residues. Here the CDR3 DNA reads TGTGCCAGTAGTAGCCCGGGACAGGGGGCCTACGAGCAGTACTTC. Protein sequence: CASSSPGQGAYEQYF.

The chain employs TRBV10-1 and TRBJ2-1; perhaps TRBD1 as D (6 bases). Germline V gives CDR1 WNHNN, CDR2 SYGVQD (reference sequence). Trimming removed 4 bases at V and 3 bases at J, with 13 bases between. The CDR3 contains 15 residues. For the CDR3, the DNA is TGCGCCAGCAGTGCAGGGGCTGGGTTCTACAATGAGCAGTTCTTC. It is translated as CASSAGAGFYNEQFF.

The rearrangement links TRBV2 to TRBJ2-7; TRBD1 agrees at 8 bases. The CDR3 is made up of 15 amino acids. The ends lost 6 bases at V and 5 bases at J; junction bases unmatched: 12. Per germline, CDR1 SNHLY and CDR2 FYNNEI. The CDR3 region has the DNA TGTGCCAGCAGCAGGCCCCAGGGGGCGTTCGACGAGCAGTACTTC. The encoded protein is CASSRPQGAFDEQYF.

CDR3 loop: CASVGNPGQGTSGYSEQYF. CDR3 DNA sequence: TGTGCCAGCGTTGGGAACCCGGGACAGGGGACTAGCGGGTACTCCGAGCAGTACTTC. The chain couples TRBV28 to TRBJ2-7; TRBD2 agrees at 12 bases. Germline values: CDR1 MDHEN, CDR2 SYDVKM. The CDR3 consists of 19 residues. V lost 8 bases to trimming and J lost 6 bases; unmatched junction nucleotides: 23.

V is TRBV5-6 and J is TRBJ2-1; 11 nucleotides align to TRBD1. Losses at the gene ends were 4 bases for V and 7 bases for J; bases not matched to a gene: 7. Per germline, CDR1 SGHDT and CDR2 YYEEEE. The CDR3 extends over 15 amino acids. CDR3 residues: CASSIGQGAWNEQFF. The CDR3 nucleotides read TGTGCCAGCAGCATAGGACAGGGGGCGTGGAATGAGCAGTTCTTC.